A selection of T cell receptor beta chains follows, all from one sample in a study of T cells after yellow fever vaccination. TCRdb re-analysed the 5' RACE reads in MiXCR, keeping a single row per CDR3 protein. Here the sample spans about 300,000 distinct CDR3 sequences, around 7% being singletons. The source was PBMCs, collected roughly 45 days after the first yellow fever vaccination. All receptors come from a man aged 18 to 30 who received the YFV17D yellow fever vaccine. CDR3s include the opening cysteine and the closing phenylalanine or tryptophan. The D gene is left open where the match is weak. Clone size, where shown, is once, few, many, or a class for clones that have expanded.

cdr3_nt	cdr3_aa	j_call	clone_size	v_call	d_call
TGTGCCAGCAGTTACTCGACCTCAAGGGGATTTGAAGAGACCCAGTACTTC	CASSYSTSRGFEETQYF	TRBJ2-5	many	TRBV6-5	-
TGTGCCACCACACAGAGGGGCCAAGAGAATCAGCCCCAGCATTTT	CATTQRGQENQPQHF	TRBJ1-5	-	TRBV6-2/TRBV6-3	-
TGTGCCAGCAGTTCTCTGACAGGGGGTCAGCCCCAGCATTTT	CASSSLTGGQPQHF	TRBJ1-5	-	TRBV27	TRBD1
TGTGCCAGCAGCCTAGCCACCGGGACTGAAGCTTTCTTT	CASSLATGTEAFF	TRBJ1-1	few	TRBV13	-
TGCGCCAGCAGCCCGGAGGGGGTGACTAATTCACCCCTCCACTTT	CASSPEGVTNSPLHF	TRBJ1-6	-	TRBV5-1	-
TGTGCCAGCAGCCCCCGGGACTCGGACGCAGATACGCAGTATTTT	CASSPRDSDADTQYF	TRBJ2-3	many	TRBV7-9	-
TGCGCCAGCAGCCAAGAAATTACAGGGGCCTACGAGCAGTACTTC	CASSQEITGAYEQYF	TRBJ2-7	few	TRBV4-1	TRBD1
TGCAGTGCCCAGGGGGGGACAGGGCAATCACCCCTCCACTTT	CSAQGGTGQSPLHF	TRBJ1-6	few	TRBV20-1	TRBD1
TGCAGTGCTAGAGATTTCGCGAACACCGGGGAGCTGTTTTTT	CSARDFANTGELFF	TRBJ2-2	few	TRBV20-1	-
TGTGCCAGCCGGGGCCGGGACACTGAAGCTTTCTTT	CASRGRDTEAFF	TRBJ1-1	many	TRBV25-1	-